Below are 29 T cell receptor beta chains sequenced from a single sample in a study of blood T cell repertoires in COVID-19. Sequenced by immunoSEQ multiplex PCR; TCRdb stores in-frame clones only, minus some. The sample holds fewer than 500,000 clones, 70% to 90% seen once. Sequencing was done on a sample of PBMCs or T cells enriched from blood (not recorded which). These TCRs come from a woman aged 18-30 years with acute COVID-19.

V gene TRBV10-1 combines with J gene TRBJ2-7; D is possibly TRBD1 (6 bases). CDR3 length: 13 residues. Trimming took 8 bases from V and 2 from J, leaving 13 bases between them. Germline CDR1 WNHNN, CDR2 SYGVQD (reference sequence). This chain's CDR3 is CASGGQSTYEQYF. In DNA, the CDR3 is TGCGCCAGCGGTGGACAGTCTACCTACGAGCAGTACTTC.

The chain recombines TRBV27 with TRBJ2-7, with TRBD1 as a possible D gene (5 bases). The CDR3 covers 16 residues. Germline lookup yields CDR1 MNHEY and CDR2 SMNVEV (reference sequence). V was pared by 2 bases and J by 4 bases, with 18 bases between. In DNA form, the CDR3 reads TGTGCCAGCAGTTTACGATTTGACAGCCTTGCTTACGAGCAGTACTTC. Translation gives CASSLRFDSLAYEQYF.

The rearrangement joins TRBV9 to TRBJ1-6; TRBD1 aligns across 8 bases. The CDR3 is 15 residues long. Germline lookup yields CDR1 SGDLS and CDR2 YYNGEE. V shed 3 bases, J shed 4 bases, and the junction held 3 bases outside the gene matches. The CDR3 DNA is TGTGCCAGCAGCGAGAGGACAGGGTATAATTCACCCCTCCACTTT. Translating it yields CASSERTGYNSPLHF.

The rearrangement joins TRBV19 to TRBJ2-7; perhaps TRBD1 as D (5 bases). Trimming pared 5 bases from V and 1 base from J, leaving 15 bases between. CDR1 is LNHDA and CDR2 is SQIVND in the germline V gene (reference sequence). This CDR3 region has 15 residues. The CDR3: CASSLRGARSYEQYF. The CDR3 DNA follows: TGTGCCAGTAGTCTTCGTGGGGCTCGGTCCTACGAGCAGTACTTC.

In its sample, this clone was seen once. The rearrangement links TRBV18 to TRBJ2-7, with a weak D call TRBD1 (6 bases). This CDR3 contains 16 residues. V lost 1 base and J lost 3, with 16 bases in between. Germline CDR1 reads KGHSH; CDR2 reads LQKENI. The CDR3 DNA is TGTGCCAGCTCACCACGTAATACAGGGATGATCTACGAGCAGTACTTC. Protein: CASSPRNTGMIYEQYF.

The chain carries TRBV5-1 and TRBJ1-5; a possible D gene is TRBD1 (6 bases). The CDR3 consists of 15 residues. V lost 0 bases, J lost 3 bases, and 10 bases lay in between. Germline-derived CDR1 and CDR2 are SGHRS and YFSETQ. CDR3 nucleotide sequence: TGCGCCAGCAGCTTGGATACAGGGTTCAATCAGCCCCAGCATTTT. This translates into CASSLDTGFNQPQHF. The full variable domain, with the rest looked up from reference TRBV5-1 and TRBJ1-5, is KAGVTQTPRYLIKTRGQQVTLSCSPISGHRSVSWYQQTPGQGLQFLFEYFSETQRNKGNFPGRFSGRQFSNSRSEMNVSTLELGDSALYLCASSLDTGFNQPQHFGDGTRLSIL.

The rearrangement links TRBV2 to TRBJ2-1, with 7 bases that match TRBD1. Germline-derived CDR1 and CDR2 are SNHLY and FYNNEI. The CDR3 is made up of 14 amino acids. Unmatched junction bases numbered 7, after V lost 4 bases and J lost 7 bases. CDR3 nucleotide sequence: TGTGCCAGCAGTGTGGGGGACAGCGTAAATGAGCAGTTCTTC. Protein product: CASSVGDSVNEQFF.

Written as DNA, the CDR3 is TGCGCCAGCAGCCAAAGGGGGGGGGATACGCAGTATTTT. The encoded protein is CASSQRGGDTQYF. The chain uses TRBV4-3 and TRBJ2-3; possible D gene TRBD2, 7 bases. This CDR3 has 13 amino acids. Trimming took off 2 bases at V and 6 bases at J, with 9 bases between the two ends. Per the germline V gene, CDR1 is LGHNA and CDR2 is YSLEER.

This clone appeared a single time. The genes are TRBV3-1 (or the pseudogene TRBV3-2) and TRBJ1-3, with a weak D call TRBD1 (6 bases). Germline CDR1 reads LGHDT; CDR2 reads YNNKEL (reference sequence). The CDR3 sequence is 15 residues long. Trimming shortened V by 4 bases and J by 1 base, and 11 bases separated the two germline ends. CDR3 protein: CASSRLRGSGNTIYF. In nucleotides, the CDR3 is TGTGCCAGCAGCCGGCTCAGGGGTTCTGGAAACACCATATATTTT.

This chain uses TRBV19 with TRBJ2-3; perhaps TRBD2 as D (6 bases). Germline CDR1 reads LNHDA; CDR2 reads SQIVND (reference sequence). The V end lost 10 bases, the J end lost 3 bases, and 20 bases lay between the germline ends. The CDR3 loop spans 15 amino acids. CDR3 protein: CATNRDPRETDTQYF. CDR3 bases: TGTGCCACAAACCGGGACCCCCGGGAGACAGATACGCAGTATTTT. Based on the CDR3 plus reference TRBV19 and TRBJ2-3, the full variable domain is DGGITQSPKYLFRKEGQNVTLSCEQNLNHDAMYWYRQDPGQGLRLIYYSQIVNDFQKGDIAEGYSVSREKKESFPLTVTSAQKNPTAFYLCATNRDPRETDTQYFGPGTRLTVL.

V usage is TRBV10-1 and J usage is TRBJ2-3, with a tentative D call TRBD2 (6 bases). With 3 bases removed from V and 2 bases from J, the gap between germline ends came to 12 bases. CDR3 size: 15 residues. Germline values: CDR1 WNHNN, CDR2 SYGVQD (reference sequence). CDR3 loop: CASSDSGAFTDTQYF. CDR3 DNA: TGCGCCAGCAGTGATAGCGGAGCTTTCACAGATACGCAGTATTTT.

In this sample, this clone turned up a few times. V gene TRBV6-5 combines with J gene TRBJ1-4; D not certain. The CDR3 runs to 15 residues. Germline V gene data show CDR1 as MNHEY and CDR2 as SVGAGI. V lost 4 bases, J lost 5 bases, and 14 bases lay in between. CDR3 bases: TGTGCCAGCAGTTCCTGGGAGGCTGGAAATGAAAAACTGTTTTTT. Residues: CASSSWEAGNEKLFF.

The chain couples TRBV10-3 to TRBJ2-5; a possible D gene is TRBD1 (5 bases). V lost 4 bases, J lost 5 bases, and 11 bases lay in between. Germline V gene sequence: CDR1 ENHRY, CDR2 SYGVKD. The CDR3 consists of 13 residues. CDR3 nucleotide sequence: TGTGCCATCAGTGTTCAGGGCGGCGAGACCCAGTACTTC. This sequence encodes CAISVQGGETQYF.

CDR3 in amino acids: CASSLESGGTEAFF. CDR3 sequence (DNA): TGTGCCAGCAGCTTAGAGTCAGGGGGAACTGAAGCTTTCTTT. The chain joins TRBV7-2 to TRBJ1-1; 7 bases agree with TRBD1. V lost 1 base, J lost 5 bases, and 4 bases stayed unmatched. The length of the CDR3 is 14 residues. The germline V gene encodes CDR1 SGHTA and CDR2 FQGNSA.

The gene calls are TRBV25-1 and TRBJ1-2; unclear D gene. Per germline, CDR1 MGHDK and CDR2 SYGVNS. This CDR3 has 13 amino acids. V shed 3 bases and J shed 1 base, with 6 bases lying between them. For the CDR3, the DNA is TGTGCCAGCAGTGATGCAGATAACTATGGCTACACCTTC. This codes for CASSDADNYGYTF.

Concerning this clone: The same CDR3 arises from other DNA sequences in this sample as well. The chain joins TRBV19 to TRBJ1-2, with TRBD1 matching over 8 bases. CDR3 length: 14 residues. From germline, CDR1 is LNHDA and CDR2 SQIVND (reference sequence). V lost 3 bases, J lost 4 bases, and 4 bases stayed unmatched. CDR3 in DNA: TGTGCCAGTAGTATCCAGGGGGCCGGCTATGGCTACACCTTC. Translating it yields CASSIQGAGYGYTF.

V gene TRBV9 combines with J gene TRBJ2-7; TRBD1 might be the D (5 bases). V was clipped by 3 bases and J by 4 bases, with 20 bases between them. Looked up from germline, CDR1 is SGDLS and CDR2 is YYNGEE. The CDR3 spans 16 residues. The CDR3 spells CASSDGISGPPYEQYF. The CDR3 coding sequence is TGTGCCAGCAGCGACGGTATATCAGGGCCACCTTACGAGCAGTACTTC.

The CDR3 region has the DNA TGCGCCAGCAGTGGCAGGGGGCAAAGAGGAAACACCATATATTTT. It encodes CASSGRGQRGNTIYF. V usage is TRBV10-2 and J usage is TRBJ1-3, with TRBD1 matching over 8 bases. CDR3 length: 15 residues. The germline CDR1 and CDR2 sequences are WSHSY and SAAADI. V lost 4 bases to trimming and J lost 4 bases; unmatched junction nucleotides: 6.

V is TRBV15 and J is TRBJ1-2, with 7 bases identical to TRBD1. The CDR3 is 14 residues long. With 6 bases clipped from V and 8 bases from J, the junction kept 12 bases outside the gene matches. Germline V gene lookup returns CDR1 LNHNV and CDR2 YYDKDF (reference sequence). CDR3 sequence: CATRGDSSTEGYTF. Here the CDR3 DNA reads TGTGCCACCAGGGGGGACAGTTCTACGGAGGGCTACACCTTC.

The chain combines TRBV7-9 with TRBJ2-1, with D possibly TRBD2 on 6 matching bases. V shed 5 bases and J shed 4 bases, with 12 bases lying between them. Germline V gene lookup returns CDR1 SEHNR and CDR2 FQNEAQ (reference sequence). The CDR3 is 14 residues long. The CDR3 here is CASSARTNYNEQFF. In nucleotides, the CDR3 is TGTGCCAGCAGCGCTCGGACTAATTACAATGAGCAGTTCTTC.

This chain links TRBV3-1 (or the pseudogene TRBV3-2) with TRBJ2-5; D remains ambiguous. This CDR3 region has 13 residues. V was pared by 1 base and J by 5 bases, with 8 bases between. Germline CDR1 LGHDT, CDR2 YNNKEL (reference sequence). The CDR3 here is CASSQGTFETQYF. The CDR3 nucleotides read TGTGCCAGCAGCCAAGGTACTTTTGAGACCCAGTACTTC.

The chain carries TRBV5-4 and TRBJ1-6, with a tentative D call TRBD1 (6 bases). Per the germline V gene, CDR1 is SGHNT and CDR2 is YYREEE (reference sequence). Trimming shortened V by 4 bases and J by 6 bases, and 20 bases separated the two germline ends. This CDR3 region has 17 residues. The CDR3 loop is CASSQTLGGRGNSPLHF. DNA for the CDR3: TGTGCCAGCAGCCAAACCCTGGGGGGGCGCGGTAATTCACCCCTCCACTTT.

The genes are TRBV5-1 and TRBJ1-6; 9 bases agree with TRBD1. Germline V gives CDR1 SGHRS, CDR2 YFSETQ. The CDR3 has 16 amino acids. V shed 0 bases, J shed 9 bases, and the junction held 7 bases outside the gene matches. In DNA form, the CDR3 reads TGCGCCAGCAGCTTGGCCTCACAGGGGGCGATTTCACCCCTCCACTTT. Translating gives CASSLASQGAISPLHF.

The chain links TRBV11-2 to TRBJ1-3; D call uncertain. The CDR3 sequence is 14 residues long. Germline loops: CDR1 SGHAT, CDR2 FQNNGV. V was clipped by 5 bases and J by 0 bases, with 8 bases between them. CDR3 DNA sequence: TGTGCCAGCAGCCCTGGGAGCTCTGGAAACACCATATATTTT. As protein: CASSPGSSGNTIYF.

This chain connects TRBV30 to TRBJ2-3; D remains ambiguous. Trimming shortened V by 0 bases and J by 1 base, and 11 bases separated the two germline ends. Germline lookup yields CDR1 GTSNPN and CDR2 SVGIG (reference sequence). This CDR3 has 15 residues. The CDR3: CAWSVGHYGTDTQYF. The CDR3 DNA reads TGTGCCTGGAGTGTTGGCCATTACGGCACAGATACGCAGTATTTT.

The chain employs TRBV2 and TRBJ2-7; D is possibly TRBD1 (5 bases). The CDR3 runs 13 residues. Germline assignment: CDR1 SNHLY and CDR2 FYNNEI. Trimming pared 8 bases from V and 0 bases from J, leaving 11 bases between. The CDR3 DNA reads TGTGCCAGCCTCGGTCAGGGCTCCTACGAGCAGTACTTC. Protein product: CASLGQGSYEQYF.

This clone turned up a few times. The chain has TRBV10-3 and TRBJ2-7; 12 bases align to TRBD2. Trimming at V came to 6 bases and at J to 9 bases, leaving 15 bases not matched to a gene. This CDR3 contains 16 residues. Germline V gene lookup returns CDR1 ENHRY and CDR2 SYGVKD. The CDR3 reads CAISPTTSGSRYGQYF. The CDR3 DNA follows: TGTGCCATCAGCCCGACGACTAGCGGGAGTCGATATGGGCAGTACTTC.

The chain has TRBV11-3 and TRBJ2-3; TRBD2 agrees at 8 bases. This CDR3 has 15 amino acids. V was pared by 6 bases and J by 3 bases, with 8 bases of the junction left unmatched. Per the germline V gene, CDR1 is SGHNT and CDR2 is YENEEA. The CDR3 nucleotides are TGTGCCAGCAGTCTTAGCGGGGAGAAGACAGATACGCAGTATTTT. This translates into CASSLSGEKTDTQYF.

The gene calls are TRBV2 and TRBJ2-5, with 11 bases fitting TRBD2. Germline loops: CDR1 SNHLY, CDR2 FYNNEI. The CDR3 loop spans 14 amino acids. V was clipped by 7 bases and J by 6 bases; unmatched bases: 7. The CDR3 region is CASKDSGGAKTQYF. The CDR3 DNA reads TGTGCCAGCAAAGATAGCGGGGGGGCGAAGACCCAGTACTTC.